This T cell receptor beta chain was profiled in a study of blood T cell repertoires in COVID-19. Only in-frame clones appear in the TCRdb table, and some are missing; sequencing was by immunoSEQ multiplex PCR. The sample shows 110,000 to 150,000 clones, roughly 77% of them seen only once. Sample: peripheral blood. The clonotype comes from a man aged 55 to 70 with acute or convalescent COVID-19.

The CDR3 protein is CAWSVNRAMSDTQYF. As DNA, the CDR3 is TGTGCCTGGAGTGTAAACAGGGCGATGTCAGATACGCAGTATTTT. The chain couples TRBV30 to TRBJ2-3; D perhaps matches TRBD1 (6 bases). V lost 0 bases, J lost 4 bases, and 14 bases lay in between. The length of the CDR3 is 15 residues. CDR1 and CDR2 (germline): GTSNPN, SVGIG (reference sequence).